These 20 T cell receptor beta chains were sequenced from one sample in a study of T cell responses to AZD1222 COVID-19 vaccine. Clones were sequenced by immunoSEQ multiplex PCR, and TCRdb holds only the in-frame ones, with some missing. Of about 120,000 clones in the sample, roughly 87% were seen once. This specimen consisted of peripheral blood, obtained 28 days after the second AZD1222 dose. Source of these receptors: an adult who received the AZD1222 COVID-19 vaccine.

The chain uses TRBV3-1 (or the pseudogene TRBV3-2) and TRBJ2-3; 11 positions match TRBD2. Germline V gene data show CDR1 as LGHDT and CDR2 as YNNKEL (reference sequence). V lost 0 bases to trimming and J lost 6 bases; unmatched junction nucleotides: 8. The CDR3 covers 17 residues. DNA of the CDR3: TGTGCCAGCAGCCAAGATCTTAGCGGGGGGGCCCTGGATACGCAGTATTTT. Its translation is CASSQDLSGGALDTQYF.

The chain combines TRBV12-3 or TRBV12-4 with TRBJ1-2; 7 bases fit TRBD1. The CDR3 runs to 13 residues. Trimming removed 6 bases from V and 8 bases from J; junction bases left unmatched: 9. DNA of the CDR3: TGTGCCAGCAGCACGAACAGGGGTCAGGGCTACACCTTC. Translation: CASSTNRGQGYTF.

V is TRBV28 and J is TRBJ1-5, with D perhaps matching TRBD1 (5 bases). CDR1 is MDHEN, CDR2 SYDVKM, per germline. The V gene lost 6 bases and the J gene lost 4 bases, with 16 bases spanning the gap. The CDR3 is made up of 15 amino acids. CDR3 DNA sequence: TGTGCCAGCAGGCTGGGGGGTGGCGGAAATCAGCCCCAGCATTTT. Translation: CASRLGGGGNQPQHF. Combining the CDR3 with reference TRBV28 and TRBJ1-5 gives the whole variable domain DVKVTQSSRYLVKRTGEKVFLECVQDMDHENMFWYRQDPGLGLRLIYFSYDVKMKEKGDIPEGYSVSREKKERFSLILESASTNQTSMYLCASRLGGGGNQPQHFGDGTRLSIL.

The rearrangement joins TRBV18 to TRBJ1-1; 10 nucleotides match TRBD1. The germline V gene encodes CDR1 KGHSH and CDR2 LQKENI. V lost 5 bases to trimming and J lost 4 bases; unmatched junction nucleotides: 7. The CDR3 is made up of 15 amino acids. As DNA, the CDR3 is TGTGCCAGCTCATCGGGACAGGGGAGAGGCACTGAAGCTTTCTTT. Translated: CASSSGQGRGTEAFF. The entire variable domain, with the rest obtained from reference TRBV18 and TRBJ1-1, is as follows: NAGVMQNPRHLVRRRGQEARLRCSPMKGHSHVYWYRQLPEEGLKFMVYLQKENIIDESGMPKERFSAEFPKEGPSILRIQQVVRGDSAAYFCASSSGQGRGTEAFFGQGTRLTVV.

CDR3: CASLARPINEKLFF. In DNA form, the CDR3 reads TGTGCCAGCCTCGCCCGTCCCATTAATGAAAAACTGTTTTTT. The chain employs TRBV2 and TRBJ1-4; no clear D gene. Germline lookup yields CDR1 SNHLY and CDR2 FYNNEI. Between the trimmed V and J ends, which lost 8 bases and 4 bases, there was a span of 14 bases. The CDR3 runs to 14 residues.

This clone turned up a few times. The CDR3 sequence: CASSFSGGGNQPQHF. CDR3 DNA sequence: TGTGCCAGCAGTTTCTCAGGGGGCGGGAATCAGCCCCAGCATTTT. The rearrangement uses TRBV28 and TRBJ1-5, with 8 bases fitting TRBD1. Germline V gene data show CDR1 as MDHEN and CDR2 as SYDVKM. V gave up 3 bases and J gave up 4 bases; unmatched junction bases: 5. The CDR3 is 15 amino acids.

The V gene is TRBV21-1, the J gene TRBJ1-5; the D segment call TRBD1 is taken from the table without a DNA check. TRBV21-1 is designated a pseudogene. CDR3 size: 15 residues. The chain's CDR3 is CASLKNRDYNQPQHF. The CDR3 DNA reads TGTGCCAGCCTAAAAAACAGGGATTACAATCAGCCCCAGCATTTT.

The J gene is TRBJ1-1, the V gene TRBV28, with 7 positions matching TRBD1. Germline assignment: CDR1 MDHEN and CDR2 SYDVKM. The length of the CDR3 is 17 residues. J lost 1 base, V lost 4 bases, and 12 bases had no gene match. As DNA, the CDR3 is TGTGCCAGCAGTTCAAGACAGGGCCGAATGAGGAACACTGAAGCTTTCTTT. Encoded protein: CASSSRQGRMRNTEAFF.

Only a few counts were recorded for this clone. The CDR3 bases are TGTGCCAGCAGTGAAAGAACAGTTAGCTCCTACGAGCAGTACTTC. Its translation: CASSERTVSSYEQYF. The chain employs TRBV2 and TRBJ2-7; D uncertain. Germline-derived CDR1 and CDR2 are SNHLY and FYNNEI. The ends were cut back, 2 bases at V and 0 bases at J, with 11 bases in the middle. There are 15 residues in the CDR3.

This clone was counted a single time. Distinct nucleotide sequences in the sample also encode this CDR3. The genes are TRBV6-2 or TRBV6-3 and TRBJ1-1; D remains ambiguous. The V gene's germline CDR1 is MNHEY and CDR2 SVGEGT. This CDR3 region has 14 residues. Trimming shortened V by 0 bases and J by 4 bases, and 9 bases separated the two germline ends. The CDR3 sequence: CASSYSRGGTEAFF. The CDR3 coding sequence is TGTGCCAGCAGTTACTCGCGTGGAGGCACTGAAGCTTTCTTT.

This clone was detected once. The chain is built from TRBV9 and TRBJ1-1, with 7 bases aligning to TRBD1. V was pared by 0 bases and J by 1 base, with 9 bases of the junction left unmatched. This CDR3 comprises 17 residues. Germline CDR1 reads SGDLS; CDR2 reads YYNGEE. CDR3 region: CASSVGTPGQRNTEAFF. CDR3 coding DNA: TGTGCCAGCAGCGTAGGGACTCCGGGACAGAGGAACACTGAAGCTTTCTTT.

The genes are TRBV7-9 and TRBJ2-5; 11 nucleotides match TRBD2. This CDR3 contains 15 residues. Trimming took 4 bases from V and 4 from J; bases not matched to a gene: 5. Germline lookup yields CDR1 SEHNR and CDR2 FQNEAQ (reference sequence). CDR3 sequence reads: CASSYLAGGLETQYF. CDR3 sequence (DNA): TGTGCCAGCAGCTACCTAGCGGGGGGACTAGAGACCCAGTACTTC.

J is TRBJ1-3 and V is TRBV6-5; D remains ambiguous. Trimming removed 7 bases at V and 0 bases at J, with 7 bases between. CDR3 length: 13 residues. CDR1 is MNHEY, CDR2 SVGAGI, per germline. The DNA of the CDR3 is TGTGCCAGCACCCTCAGCTCTGGAAACACCATATATTTT. Amino acid sequence: CASTLSSGNTIYF.

The chain uses TRBV14 and TRBJ1-4; weak D call: TRBD1 (5 bases). This CDR3 contains 16 residues. Trimming cost V 4 bases and J 0 bases, with 12 bases left between them. Germline CDR1 is SGHDN and CDR2 is FVKESK. In DNA, the CDR3 is TGTGCCAGCAGCCGAACTCAGGGAGCAACTAATGAAAAACTGTTTTTT. This encodes CASSRTQGATNEKLFF.

The chain has TRBV6-5 and TRBJ2-5; D gene uncertain. Trimming cost V 1 base and J 2 bases, with 8 bases left between them. CDR1 and CDR2 (germline): MNHEY, SVGAGI. The CDR3 loop spans 14 amino acids. CDR3 in amino acids: CASSYLGLQETQYF. CDR3 DNA: TGTGCCAGCAGTTACTTGGGTTTACAAGAGACCCAGTACTTC.

Only a few counts were recorded for this clone. This chain uses TRBV19 with TRBJ1-5; 7 positions match TRBD1. CDR1 LNHDA and CDR2 SQIVND come from the germline V gene (reference sequence). V was pared by 6 bases and J by 4 bases, with 12 bases of the junction left unmatched. CDR3 length: 16 residues. The CDR3 reads CASSKAGTETNQPQHF. The CDR3 nucleotides read TGTGCCAGTAGCAAGGCGGGGACAGAGACAAATCAGCCCCAGCATTTT.

This chain joins TRBV4-1 and TRBJ1-3, with D possibly TRBD1 on 5 matching bases. V was shortened by 3 bases and J by 2 bases, with 8 bases between the two germline ends. The germline V gene encodes CDR1 MGHRA and CDR2 YSYEKL. The CDR3 length is 14 residues. The CDR3 is CASSHSGTGNTIYF. CDR3 sequence (DNA): TGCGCCAGCAGCCACTCAGGGACTGGAAACACCATATATTTT.

This chain connects TRBV5-1 to TRBJ1-5; D gene unclear. V lost 0 bases, J lost 4 bases, and 5 bases lay in between. Germline V lookup: CDR1 SGHRS, CDR2 YFSETQ. The CDR3 runs to 13 residues. CDR3 nucleotides: TGCGCCAGCAGCTTGGGCAGTAATCAGCCCCAGCATTTT. Its translation: CASSLGSNQPQHF. The full variable domain, in which reference TRBV5-1 and TRBJ1-5 provide the parts outside the CDR3, is KAGVTQTPRYLIKTRGQQVTLSCSPISGHRSVSWYQQTPGQGLQFLFEYFSETQRNKGNFPGRFSGRQFSNSRSEMNVSTLELGDSALYLCASSLGSNQPQHFGDGTRLSIL.

The chain has TRBV6-5 and TRBJ2-7; D is uncertain. This CDR3 region has 11 residues. The germline V gene encodes CDR1 MNHEY and CDR2 SVGAGI. Trimming cost V 4 bases and J 7 bases, with 8 bases left between them. The CDR3: CASSSVGEQYF. Here the CDR3 DNA reads TGTGCCAGCAGTTCCGTCGGAGAGCAGTACTTC.

The CDR3 DNA reads TGTGCCAGCAGCAGGAGACGGGACTCCTATAATTCACCCCTCCACTTT. Its protein product is CASSRRRDSYNSPLHF. The chain is built from TRBV9 and TRBJ1-6; no reliable D call. The CDR3 length is 16 residues. Germline V gives CDR1 SGDLS, CDR2 YYNGEE. V was cut by 4 bases and J by 0 bases, with 11 bases left in between.